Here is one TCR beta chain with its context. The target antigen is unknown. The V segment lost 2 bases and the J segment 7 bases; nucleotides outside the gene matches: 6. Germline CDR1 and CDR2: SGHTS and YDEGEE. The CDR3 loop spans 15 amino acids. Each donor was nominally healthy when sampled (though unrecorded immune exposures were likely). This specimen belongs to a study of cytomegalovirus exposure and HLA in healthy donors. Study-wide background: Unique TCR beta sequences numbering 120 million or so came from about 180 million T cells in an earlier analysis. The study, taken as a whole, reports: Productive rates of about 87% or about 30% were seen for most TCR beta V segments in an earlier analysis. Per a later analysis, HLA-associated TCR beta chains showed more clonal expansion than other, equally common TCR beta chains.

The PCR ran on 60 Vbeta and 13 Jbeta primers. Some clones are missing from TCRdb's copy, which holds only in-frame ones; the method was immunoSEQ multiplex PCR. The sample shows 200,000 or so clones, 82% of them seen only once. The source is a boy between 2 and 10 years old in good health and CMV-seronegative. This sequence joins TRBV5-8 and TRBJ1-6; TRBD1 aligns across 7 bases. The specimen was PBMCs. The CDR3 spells CASSFEGARNSPLHF. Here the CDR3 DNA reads TGTGCCAGCAGCTTCGAGGGGGCGCGGAATTCACCCCTCCACTTT.